Here is one T cell receptor beta chain with its context. Antigen specificity is unknown. Described treatment: oral pan-JAK inhibitor, 5-10 mg twice daily. RNA, once extracted, was reverse transcribed into cDNA for use as the sequencing template. Libraries were prepared by immunoSEQ multiplex PCR; TCRdb keeps only in-frame clonotypes and omits some of them. The sample shows about 160,000 clones, less than 70% of them seen only once. This sample is part of a study of CD8+ T cells in alopecia areata. As for the study in general: Twice a day, 5 to 10 mg of oral tofacitinib was administered to treated patients. Overall study results and limits: Tofacitinib significantly decreased scalp clonality and expanded CD8+ clones among top 100.

Trimming left V 0 bases short and J 2 bases short, with 9 bases between. CDR3 size: 14 residues. Germline assignment: CDR1 SGHRS and CDR2 YFSETQ. This receptor was identified in a human donor with alopecia areata. The material was CD4+ T cells sorted from blood, obtained at week 24, from a patient treated with tofacitinib. The V gene is TRBV5-1, the J gene TRBJ2-7; weak D call: TRBD1 (6 bases). CDR3 residues: CASSLEDRAYEQYF. The CDR3 bases are TGCGCCAGCAGCTTGGAGGACAGAGCCTACGAGCAGTACTTC.